The present TCR beta chain was sequenced within a study of lymphopenia after photon versus proton radiotherapy (dated by TCRdb to the late 2010s). Study-wide context: In patients with gastrointestinal tumors who developed high-grade lymphopenia, the study compared the immunological effects of photon radiation therapy with those of proton radiation therapy. A cohort of 20 patients with gastrointestinal tumors who received either photon or proton therapy and subsequently developed lymphopenia was included. The goal of the study was to characterize the differences between the two radiation modalities in how they affect the immune system. Here is what the overall study found, with its caveats: Across the cohort, a larger post-nadir drop in TCR diversity was inversely correlated with overall survival time among patients who died. The authors looked at the survival association only in patients who died, and they framed better survival with proton therapy as a possibility rather than a demonstrated result. During treatment, patients who received proton therapy stayed relatively stable, whereas patients who received photon therapy lost naive T cells and TCR diversity and gained effector/memory populations. Once the lymphocyte count had reached its nadir, the repertoires of photon-treated patients showed oligoclonal expansion, particularly of CD8+ Temra cells, and this expansion drove the decline in diversity.

Libraries were built with the immunoSEQ multiplex PCR assay. Alongside multiparametric flow cytometry, deep sequencing of rearranged TCR beta loci was used to profile the T cell repertoires. Here the immuneACCESS table is served through TCRdb, limited to in-frame sequences with V and J called. Missing clones are a known gap in these copies; in checked studies unresolved V genes cover under half, and the rest lacks a known reason. Recorded for this sample are tens of thousands of clones; more than 70% of them occurred a single time. Together, the top ten hold 1.3% to 1.5% of the sample. Of note for this clone: What antigen it recognizes has not been identified. No much larger clone exists at a distance of one base, and base qualities are not known.

The CDR3, from cysteine to phenylalanine, totals 13 residues. The entry retains the CDR3 DNA only, 39 bases that are in frame from base 1. The germline V gene (reference sequence) provides CDR1 LNHDA and CDR2 SQIVND. Trimming costs V 5 bases and J 6 bases, and their ends lie 12 bases apart. The source is a man aged 55-75 years with pancreatic cancer. Specimen: peripheral blood, collected from a patient treated with proton-based radiotherapy. The receptor chain draws on TRBV19 and TRBJ2-3; the D gene is perhaps TRBD2, on 6 matching bases. CDR3 region: CASSLLRGDTQYF. The DNA reads TGTGCCAGTAGTCTCCTCCGGGGGGATACGCAGTATTTT.